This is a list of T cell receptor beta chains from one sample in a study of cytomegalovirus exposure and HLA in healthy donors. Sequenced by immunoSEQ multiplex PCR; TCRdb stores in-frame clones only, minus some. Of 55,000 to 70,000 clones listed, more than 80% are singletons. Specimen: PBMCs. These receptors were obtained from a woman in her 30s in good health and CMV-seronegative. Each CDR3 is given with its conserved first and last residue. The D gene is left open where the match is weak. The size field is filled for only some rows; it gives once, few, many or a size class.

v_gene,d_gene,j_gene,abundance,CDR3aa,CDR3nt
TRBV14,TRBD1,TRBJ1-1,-,CASSHRTGADTEAFF,TGTGCCAGCAGCCACCGGACAGGGGCGGACACTGAAGCTTTCTTT
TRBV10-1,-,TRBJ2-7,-,CASSDSTLSEQYF,TGCGCCAGCAGTGACTCTACCTTGTCCGAGCAGTACTTC
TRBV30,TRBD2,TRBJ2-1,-,CAWSSGTSNEQFF,TGTGCCTGGAGCTCCGGGACTAGCAATGAGCAGTTCTTC
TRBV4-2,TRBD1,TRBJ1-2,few,CASSQGGSNYGYTF,TGTGCCAGCAGTCAGGGGGGATCTAACTATGGCTACACCTTC
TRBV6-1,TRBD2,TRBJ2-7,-,CASSEGGWREIEQYF,TGTGCCAGCAGTGAAGGGGGTTGGCGGGAGATCGAGCAGTACTTC
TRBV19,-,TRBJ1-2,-,CASYHTEDIYGYTF,TGTGCCAGTTATCATACCGAGGACATCTATGGCTACACCTTC
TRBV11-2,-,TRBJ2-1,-,CASSHREKDYNEQFF,TGTGCCAGCAGCCACCGGGAGAAAGACTACAATGAGCAGTTCTTC
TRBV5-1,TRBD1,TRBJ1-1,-,CASSLTGANTEAFF,TGCGCCAGCAGTCTAACAGGGGCTAACACTGAAGCTTTCTTT
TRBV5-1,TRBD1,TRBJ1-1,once,CASSSGTGAMNTEAFF,TGCGCCAGCAGCTCCGGGACAGGGGCAATGAACACTGAAGCTTTCTTT
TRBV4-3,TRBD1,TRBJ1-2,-,CASSQAQGAYYGYTF,TGCGCCAGCAGCCAAGCACAGGGGGCTTACTATGGCTACACCTTC
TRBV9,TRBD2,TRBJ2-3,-,CASSGGTSVSTDTQYF,TGTGCCAGCAGCGGAGGGACTAGCGTGAGCACAGATACGCAGTATTTT
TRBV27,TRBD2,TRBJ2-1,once,CASSLLAGVSYNEQFF,TGTGCCAGCAGTCTGTTAGCGGGAGTCTCCTACAATGAGCAGTTCTTC
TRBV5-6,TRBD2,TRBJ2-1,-,CASSFLLAGGTYNEQFF,TGTGCCAGCAGCTTCCTACTAGCGGGAGGGACCTACAATGAGCAGTTCTTC
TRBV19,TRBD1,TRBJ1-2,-,CASSMKPGGDYGYTF,TGTGCCAGTAGTATGAAACCAGGGGGAGACTATGGCTACACCTTC
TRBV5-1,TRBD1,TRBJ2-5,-,CASHRGTGGRETQYF,TGCGCCAGCCACAGGGGGACAGGGGGCAGAGAGACCCAGTACTTC
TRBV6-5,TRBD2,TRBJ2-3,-,CASSYLRGSTDTQYF,TGTGCCAGCAGTTACTTGCGGGGGAGCACAGATACGCAGTATTTT
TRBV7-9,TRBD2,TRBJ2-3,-,CASSPRLASDTQYF,TGTGCCAGCAGCCCGAGACTAGCCTCAGATACGCAGTATTTT
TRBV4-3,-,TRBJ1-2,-,CASSQDKRGGSAGYTF,TGCGCCAGCAGCCAAGATAAGAGAGGGGGATCGGCCGGCTACACCTTC
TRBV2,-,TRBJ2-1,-,CASTAGTHPYNEQFF,TGTGCCAGCACCGCCGGGACTCATCCCTACAATGAGCAGTTCTTC
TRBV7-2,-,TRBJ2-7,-,CASSLALSEQYF,TGTGCCAGCAGCCTCGCACTCTCCGAGCAGTACTTC
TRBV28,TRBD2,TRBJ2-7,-,CASSSPGTSSYEQYF,TGTGCCAGCAGTTCCCCCGGGACTAGCAGCTACGAGCAGTACTTC
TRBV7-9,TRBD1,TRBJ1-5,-,CASSLEGRTGYQPQHF,TGTGCCAGCAGCTTAGAGGGTCGGACAGGGTATCAGCCCCAGCATTTT